This paragraph covers one T cell receptor beta chain sequence. This entry comes from a study of response to subunit inactivated influenza vaccine. CDR1 is MGHDK and CDR2 is SYGVNS in the germline V gene. This CDR3 has 14 amino acids. V was trimmed by 3 bases and J by 2 bases, leaving 11 bases between them. TCRdb redid the calling of the RT-PCR reads with MiXCR, one entry per CDR3 protein. The table lists about 500,000 distinct CDR3 sequences, 7.2% of them singletons, with around 13% in the top ten. V is TRBV25-1 and J is TRBJ2-7; D unclear. Sample: PBMCs from blood, taken less than 30 months after vaccination. The clonotype comes from a man between 45 and 75 years old who received an inactivated influenza vaccine. The CDR3 coding sequence is TGTGCCAGCAGTGATCCCAGGTATGCCTACGAGCAGTACTTC. This gives the protein CASSDPRYAYEQYF.